This paragraph reports one TCR beta chain. The antigen remains unidentified. The J segment lost 9 bases and the V segment lost 6 bases, leaving 18 bases of the junction unmatched. The germline CDR1 and CDR2 sequences are DFQATT and SNEGSKA (reference sequence). This CDR3 is built from 15 residues. The sample belongs to a study of blood T cells in healthy people across ages. Study background: When template switching was applied, about one barcoded beta molecule was captured per two T cells.

General study results and limits: Estimates based on one million T cells were treated as lower bounds.

A second PCR of 7 to 11 cycles used a sample-barcoded 5' primer and a J-beta primer mix. Each CDR3 protein gets one entry after TCRdb re-called the 5' RACE reads with MiXCR. Of over a million distinct CDR3 sequences listed, approximately 60% are singletons. Sequenced: blood. The chain combines TRBV20-1 with TRBJ2-3; 7 nucleotides match TRBD1. This sequence originates from a man between 18 and 29 years old in good health. CDR3 bases: TGCAGTGCAACCCTTGGGACAGCTTTAAGGGAGACGCAGTATTTT. This codes for CSATLGTALRETQYF.